The clone carrying this TCR beta chain is labeled medium-sized. Its antigen is still unknown. The QIAseq Immune Repertoire TCR panel built the libraries from approximately 15 ng of total RNA. TCRdb recomputed calls from the reads with MiXCR, one row per CDR3 protein. Among a few hundred distinct CDR3 sequences listed, around 7% were seen once. V was shortened by 2 bases and J by 3 bases, with 10 bases between the two germline ends. Germline lookup yields CDR1 KGHSH and CDR2 LQKENI. This CDR3 has 14 residues. From live CD3+CD8+TCRalphabeta+ cells, four PD-1 and/or TIGIT subsets were sorted. The data are from a study of circulating CD8 cells and anti-PD-1 response in melanoma. Whole-study findings and limits: TIGIT repertoires were least diverse, DNEG repertoires most diverse. A small cohort with few responders supplied the baseline and M1 comparisons. Under 8% of TRB clonotypes were shared between subsets at M1.

The sequences come from CD8+ T cells from PBMCs, collected at baseline or after one month of anti-PD-1 therapy (not recorded which). This TCR derives from a human donor with melanoma. The genes are TRBV18 and TRBJ1-1; D is ambiguous. The DNA of the CDR3 is TGTGCCAGCTCACCATCGGGTTCTCACACTGAAGCTTTCTTT. It encodes CASSPSGSHTEAFF.